These 30 T cell receptor beta chains came from one sample sequenced in a study of tumor and adjacent non-tumor tissue in lung cancer listed by TCRdb under 2018. Library preparation was by multiplex PCR. The instrument given in TCRdb is Illumina HiSeq 2500. TCRbeta libraries were built by three rounds of nested PCR using primers (Table S4), following protocols modified from ARM-PCR. TCRdb passed the public sequencing reads through fastp at Q25 and MiXCR, retaining productive beta sequences. Each entry is one CDR3 protein sequence, shown with its most common DNA and genes. The sample data list approximately 90,000 distinct CDR3 sequences, and less than 75% of these were observed just once. Around 18% of the sample comes from the top ten. Bulk unsorted tissue served as the source for RNA extraction, and RNA quality was assessed using a NanoDrop ND-1000 and an Agilent 2100. The sequencing input was lung tumor tissue. Every receptor here comes from a man in his sixties with non-small cell lung cancer.

This rearrangement joins TRBV7-6 to TRBJ2-2; TRBD2 matches 7 bases. Germline assignment: CDR1 SGHVS and CDR2 FNYEAQ. Trimming took 5 bases from V and 2 from J; bases not matched to a gene: 8. CDR3 length: 16 amino acids. Here the CDR3 DNA reads TGTGCCAGCAGCCCCGGGCTAGCGGTCAACACCGGGGAGCTGTTTTTT. This translates into CASSPGLAVNTGELFF.

Of note for this clonotype: At one end, the junction sequence differs from germline, possibly due to a read error. The chain combines TRBV6-5 with TRBJ2-1; the D gene is possibly TRBD2 (6 bases). Looked up from germline, CDR1 is MNHEY and CDR2 is SVGAGI. This CDR3 is 17 amino acids long. CDR3 protein: CASRRILAPSSYNEQFF. In DNA form, the CDR3 reads TGTGCCAGCAGACGAATCCTAGCGCCCAGCTCCTATAATGAGCAGTTCTTC.

This clonotype was counted a few times. With a much larger clone just one base away, this may be a read error. This chain joins TRBV7-8 and TRBJ1-5, with 8 bases matching TRBD1. CDR3 size: 14 residues. Per germline, CDR1 SGHVS and CDR2 FQNEAQ. CDR3 nucleotides: TGTGACAGCAGCAAAGACAGGGGTGATCAGCCCCAGCATTTT. It is translated as CDSSKDRGDQPQHF.

Within the sample, this clonotype is medium-sized. This chain joins TRBV11-1 and TRBJ2-3, with 7 bases fitting TRBD2. Looked up from germline, CDR1 is SGHAT and CDR2 is FQDESV (reference sequence). V lost 6 bases to trimming and J lost 0 bases; unmatched junction nucleotides: 9. This CDR3 has 16 amino acids. CDR3 in DNA: TGTGCCAGCAGACCCCAGCGGGAAATTAGCACAGATACGCAGTATTTT. It yields the protein CASRPQREISTDTQYF.

As regards this clonotype: Since no conserved phenylalanine or tryptophan closes the CDR3, a read error is the likely cause. The chain's CDR3 is CASRTGAGDTEAFS. The CDR3 DNA reads as TGTGCCAGCAGAACCGGGGCGGGGGACACTGAAGCTTTCTCT. This rearrangement joins TRBV6-6 to TRBJ1-1; TRBD1 is a possible D gene (5 bases). The length of the CDR3 is 14 residues. The germline V gene encodes CDR1 MNHNY and CDR2 SVGAGI (reference sequence). The germline V and J ends were trimmed by 6 bases and 3 bases, with 14 bases remaining between them.

In the case of this clonotype: Compared with germline, one end of the junction differs, possibly owing to a read error. The gene calls are TRBV11-1 and TRBJ1-1, with D unclear. This CDR3 comprises 14 residues. Germline loops: CDR1 SGHAT, CDR2 FQDESV (reference sequence). CDR3 protein: CASSLSAGETETLF. CDR3 nucleotide sequence: TGTGCTAGCAGCTTATCGGCGGGCGAGACTGAAACTTTATTT.

In its sample, this clonotype was seen once. A read error may produce the germline difference seen at one junction end. The chain uses TRBV5-6 and TRBJ2-7; no clear D. The germline CDR1 and CDR2 sequences are SGHDT and YYEEEE. The CDR3 loop spans 14 amino acids. The CDR3 DNA is TGTGTCAGCAGCCCCGTGAACAGATCCTACGAGCAGTACTTC. Translating gives CVSSPVNRSYEQYF.

This chain links TRBV11-2 with TRBJ2-1; no clear D gene. Germline assignment: CDR1 SGHAT and CDR2 FQNNGV. This CDR3 comprises 14 residues. V lost 0 bases, J lost 8 bases, and 11 bases lay in between. CDR3: CASSLDASWDEQFF. CDR3 DNA: TGTGCCAGCAGCTTAGATGCCTCTTGGGATGAGCAGTTCTTC.

Notes on this clonotype: The junction departs from germline at one end; a sequencing error may be responsible. In DNA form, the CDR3 reads TGCAGTGCTACCCCGAGCCTTCGGCCTCACAATGAGAAGTTCTTC. This sequence encodes CSATPSLRPHNEKFF. The chain joins TRBV20-1 to TRBJ2-1; the D is unclear. The CDR3 has 15 residues. CDR1 and CDR2 (germline): DFQATT, SNEGSKA (reference sequence).

In its sample, this clonotype was seen a few times. A much larger clone sits a single nucleotide away, making a read error possible. The chain combines TRBV6-5 with TRBJ2-7; D call uncertain. V was shortened by 5 bases and J by 2 bases, with 22 bases between the two germline ends. Germline CDR1 and CDR2: MNHEY and SVGAGI. The CDR3 is 17 amino acids. CDR3 loop: CASSPLAGPLGAYEQYF. DNA of the CDR3: TGTGCCAGCAGTCCCCTGGCCGGGCCTCTAGGCGCCTACGAGCAGTACTTC.

The chain links TRBV27 to TRBJ2-2; D unclear. There are 15 residues in the CDR3. Trimming removed 5 bases at V and 1 base at J, with 11 bases between. In germline, CDR1 is MNHEY, CDR2 SMNVEV (reference sequence). CDR3 loop: CASSPRIMNTGELFF. The DNA for the CDR3 is TGTGCCAGCAGTCCCCGGATCATGAACACCGGGGAGCTGTTTTTT.

Points on this clonotype: The CDR3 end shows no conserved phenylalanine or tryptophan, and so a read error is likely. The V gene is TRBV11-2, the J gene TRBJ1-5; 9 nucleotides agree with TRBD1. This CDR3 has 15 amino acids. Germline V gene lookup returns CDR1 SGHAT and CDR2 FQNNGV. V lost 5 bases, J lost 4 bases, and 6 bases stayed unmatched. This chain's CDR3 is CASSGVTGGNQPQHL. CDR3 coding DNA: TGTGCCAGCAGCGGTGTGACAGGGGGTAATCAGCCCCAGCATTTA.

As for this clonotype: A much larger clone differs by one base, so this may be a read error. DNA of the CDR3: TGTGCCAGTAGTATAATTAGACACCGCGAGGGGAACTATGGCTACACCTTC. Translation: CASSIIRHREGNYGYTF. The chain is built from TRBV19 and TRBJ1-2, with D possibly being TRBD1 (5 bases). The germline V gene has CDR1 LNHDA and CDR2 SQIVND (reference sequence). The CDR3 length is 17 residues. Between the trimmed V and J ends, which lost 2 bases and 2 bases, there was a span of 18 bases.

On this clonotype itself: Germline is not matched at one junction end, which may reflect a read error. The chain employs TRBV7-8 and TRBJ1-4; D not certain. From germline, CDR1 is SGHVS and CDR2 FQNEAQ. The CDR3 consists of 16 residues. The CDR3 protein is CTSSKASMVVNEKLFF. DNA of the CDR3: TGTACCAGCAGCAAAGCCTCCATGGTCGTTAATGAAAAACTATTTTTT.

Only a few counts were recorded for this clonotype. The rearrangement uses TRBV7-8 and TRBJ2-5, with 13 bases identical to TRBD2. Germline V gene lookup returns CDR1 SGHVS and CDR2 FQNEAQ. The CDR3 sequence is 17 residues long. V trimming: 1 base; J trimming: 4 bases; junction bases outside the gene matches: 6. The CDR3 coding sequence is TGTGCCAGCAGCTTAGGGACTAGCGGGGGCTTAGGAGAGACCCAGTACTTC. As protein: CASSLGTSGGLGETQYF.

This clonotype occurred once. The junction shows a germline mismatch at one end, possibly a read error. The V call is TRBV6-5, the J call TRBJ1-6; D remains unclear. The CDR3 contains 14 residues. CDR1 and CDR2 (germline): MNHEY, SVGAGI. CDR3 DNA: TGTGCCAGCAATTACCAGGAGTTTAATTCACCCCTCCACTTT. This codes for CASNYQEFNSPLHF.

This clonotype was seen just once. The germline gene is not matched at one end of the junction; a read error may be the cause. V usage is TRBV28 and J usage is TRBJ2-3; 9 bases match TRBD2. Germline V gives CDR1 MDHEN, CDR2 SYDVKM. The CDR3 totals 16 residues. CDR3 protein: CASNSLGDSGRDMQYF. The CDR3 DNA sequence: TGTGCCAGCAACTCACTGGGTGATAGCGGGAGAGATATGCAGTATTTT.

In regard to this clonotype: A read error may explain this, as a much larger clone is one base away. The J gene is TRBJ2-5, the V gene TRBV5-4; no clear D. CDR1 SGHNT and CDR2 YYREEE come from the germline V gene (reference sequence). This CDR3 has 15 amino acids. In DNA form, the CDR3 reads TGTGCCAGCAGCTTGGATAGGGATAAGCAAGATACCCAGTACTTC. This encodes CASSLDRDKQDTQYF.

Notes on this clonotype: At one boundary the junction diverges from the germline segment, which might be a read error. The chain joins TRBV29-1 to TRBJ1-2, with TRBD1 matching over 7 bases. The V gene's germline CDR1 is SQVTM and CDR2 ANQGSEA. This CDR3 comprises 13 residues. This CDR3 is CSVGGQSNYGYTF. The CDR3 DNA follows: TGCAGCGTTGGGGGACAGTCTAACTATGGCTACACGTTC.

The V gene is TRBV11-2, the J gene TRBJ2-1, with a weak D call TRBD2 (6 bases). Germline V gene lookup returns CDR1 SGHAT and CDR2 FQNNGV. Trimming removed 2 bases from V and 6 bases from J, with 17 bases in between. CDR3 length: 16 amino acids. CDR3 DNA sequence: TGTGCCAGCAGCTTATCAGCGGGTATGCCATGCAATGAGCAGTTCTTC. It specifies CASSLSAGMPCNEQFF.

J is TRBJ2-1 and V is TRBV19, with 8 nucleotides matching TRBD1. The CDR3 has 16 amino acids. Trimming cost V 5 bases and J 3 bases; bases outside gene matches: 9. CDR1 is LNHDA and CDR2 is SQIVND in the germline V gene (reference sequence). This CDR3 reads CASSPRQGLLYNEQFF. The CDR3 DNA sequence: TGTGCCAGTAGTCCAAGACAGGGGCTACTCTACAATGAGCAGTTCTTC.

A note on this clonotype: The junction departs from germline at one end; a sequencing error may be responsible. The genes are TRBV30 and TRBJ1-2, with a possible D match to TRBD1 (5 bases). Germline lookup yields CDR1 GTSNPN and CDR2 SVGIG (reference sequence). CDR3 length: 15 amino acids. DNA for the CDR3: TGTGCCTGGCACCTAACGGTGACAGTGTCCTATGGCTACACGTTC. Translating it yields CAWHLTVTVSYGYTF.

This chain connects TRBV6-5 to TRBJ2-6; D possibly uses TRBD1 or TRBD2 (5 bases each). The CDR3 consists of 17 residues. The germline gives CDR1 MNHEY, CDR2 SVGAGI. V dropped 4 bases and J dropped 0 bases, with 13 bases sitting between them. The CDR3 region is CASSSYSGSSGANVLTF. The CDR3 nucleotides read TGTGCCAGCAGTTCCTATTCAGGGAGCTCTGGGGCCAACGTCCTGACTTTC.

To note about this clonotype: The CDR3 end shows no conserved phenylalanine or tryptophan, and so a read error is likely. The DNA is omitted, as the CDR3 cannot be located on it reliably, and the CDR3 follows TCRdb's listing. The rearrangement links TRBV11-2 to TRBJ2-5. The CDR3 comprises 10 residues, both ends counted. Germline lookup yields CDR1 SGHAT and CDR2 FQNNGV. CDR3 region: CASSLVTQHI.

A word on this clonotype: At one end the junction does not follow the germline gene, possibly because of a read error. The chain combines TRBV11-2 with TRBJ2-1; a weak D match, TRBD2 (6 bases). CDR1 is SGHAT and CDR2 is FQNNGV in the germline V gene. The CDR3 loop spans 16 amino acids. The CDR3 protein is CASSFPQGARGDERFF. The CDR3 DNA reads TGTGCCAGCAGTTTTCCCCAAGGGGCGCGGGGCGATGAGCGGTTCTTC.

The chain carries TRBV29-1 and TRBJ2-1, with D unresolved. Germline V gives CDR1 SQVTM, CDR2 ANQGSEA. CDR3 length: 13 amino acids. Trimming took 2 bases from V and 13 from J, leaving 18 bases between them. The CDR3 spells CSVELYSYNKQFF. CDR3 nucleotides: TGCAGCGTTGAACTATACTCCTACAATAAACAGTTCTTC.

Comment on this clonotype: One end of the junction fails to match germline, which may point to a read error. The chain joins TRBV5-6 to TRBJ1-1; weak D call: TRBD1 (5 bases). Germline V gives CDR1 SGHDT, CDR2 YYEEEE. This CDR3 contains 14 residues. The CDR3 reads CASSPQGRETEVFF. The CDR3 DNA reads TGTGCCAGCAGCCCGCAGGGTCGAGAAACTGAAGTTTTCTTT. Full variable domain (outside the CDR3, taken from reference TRBV5-6 and TRBJ1-1): DAGVTQSPTHLIKTRGQQVTLRCSPKSGHDTVSWYQQALGQGPQFIFQYYEEEERQRGNFPDRFSGHQFPNYSSELNVNALLLGDSALYLCASSPQGRETEVFFGQGTRLTVV.

This clonotype was detected ten times or more. This chain joins TRBV20-1 and TRBJ2-7; possibly TRBD2 for D (5 bases). Trimming left V 1 base short and J 3 bases short, with 16 bases between. CDR1 is DFQATT, CDR2 SNEGSKA, per germline (reference sequence). The CDR3 contains 15 residues. The CDR3 DNA is TGCAGTGCTAGAGGTTTGCGGGCTTCCAACTACGAGCAGTACTTC. The encoded protein is CSARGLRASNYEQYF.

This clonotype was seen a few times. A junction boundary mismatches the germline segment, possibly from a read error. The gene calls are TRBV29-1 and TRBJ2-7; the D call may be TRBD1 or TRBD2 (5 bases each). The CDR3 contains 13 residues. Germline-derived CDR1 and CDR2 are SQVTM and ANQGSEA. As DNA, the CDR3 is TGCCGCGTCCGGAGTGGGGGTTCCTACGAGCAGTACTTC. It codes for CRVRSGGSYEQYF.

In the case of this clonotype: A read error is possible here, since a much larger clone lies one base away. The chain combines TRBV6-2 or TRBV6-3 with TRBJ2-7, with a weak D call TRBD1 (5 bases). Germline CDR1 and CDR2: MNHEY and SVGEGT. V lost 7 bases, J lost 5 bases, and 9 bases lay in between. The CDR3 contains 11 residues. Written as DNA, the CDR3 is TGTGCCAGCATAGGGGTTAACGAGCAGTACTTC. Translating it yields CASIGVNEQYF.